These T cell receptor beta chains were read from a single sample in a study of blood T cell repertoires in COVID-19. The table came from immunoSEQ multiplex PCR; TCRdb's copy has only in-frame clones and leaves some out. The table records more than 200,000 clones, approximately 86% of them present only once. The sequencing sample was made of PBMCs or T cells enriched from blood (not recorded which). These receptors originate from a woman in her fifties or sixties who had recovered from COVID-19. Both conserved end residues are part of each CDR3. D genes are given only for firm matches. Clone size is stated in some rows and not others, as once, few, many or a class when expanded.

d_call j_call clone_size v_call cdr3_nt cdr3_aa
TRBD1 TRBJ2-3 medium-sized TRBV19 TGTGCCAGTAGTATAGGTCCGGGACAGGGGCTGACCCTCACAGATACGCAGTATTTT CASSIGPGQGLTLTDTQYF
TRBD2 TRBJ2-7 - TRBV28 TGTGCCAGCAGTTTCCAAGGGAGGGGCTCCTACGAGCAGTACTTC CASSFQGRGSYEQYF
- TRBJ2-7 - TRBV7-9 TGTGCCAGCAGCTATGGCGGAGGATCCTACGAGCAGTACTTC CASSYGGGSYEQYF
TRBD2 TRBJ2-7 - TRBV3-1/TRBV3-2 TGTGCCAGCAGCCAAGATTGGGGACTAGCGGGAGTGAGCGAGCAGTACTTC CASSQDWGLAGVSEQYF
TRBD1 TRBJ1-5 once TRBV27 TGTGCCAGCAGTCCCGGGACAGGGGGTTTTGGTCAGCCCCAGCATTTT CASSPGTGGFGQPQHF
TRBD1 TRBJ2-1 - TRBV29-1 TGCAGCGTTGAGGACAGGGAGGACAATGAGCAGTTCTTC CSVEDREDNEQFF
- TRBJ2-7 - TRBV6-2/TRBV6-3 TGTGCCAGCAGTTACTTCCTTAGCGGCGCAAGCTCCTACGAGCAGTACTTC CASSYFLSGASSYEQYF
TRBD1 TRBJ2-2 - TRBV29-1 TGCAGCGTTGGGGGACAGGCGAACACCGGGGAGCTGTTTTTT CSVGGQANTGELFF
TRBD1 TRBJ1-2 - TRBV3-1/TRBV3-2 TGTGCCAGCAGCCATCTACCGGGACAGGGGACCTTCTATGGCTACACCTTC CASSHLPGQGTFYGYTF
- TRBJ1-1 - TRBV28 TGTGCCAGCAGTTTATATGGGGGCGTGAACACTGAAGCTTTCTTT CASSLYGGVNTEAFF
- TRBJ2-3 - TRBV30 TGTGCCTTCACCGGGACTAGCACAGATACGCAGTATTTT CAFTGTSTDTQYF
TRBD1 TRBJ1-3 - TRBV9 TGTGCCAGCAGCGTAGGGGACAGGGGGGCGTTCTCTGGAAACACCATATATTTT CASSVGDRGAFSGNTIYF
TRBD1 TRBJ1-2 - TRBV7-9 TGTGCCAGCAGCACCAACGACAGGGGAAATGGCTACACCTTC CASSTNDRGNGYTF
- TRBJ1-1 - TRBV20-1 TGCAGTGCTAGTCGATTCAGGGGAAGTATGAACACTGAAGCTTTCTTT CSASRFRGSMNTEAFF
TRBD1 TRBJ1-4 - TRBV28 TGTGCCAGCAGTTCACAAGCCGGGACAGGGGTTGAAAAACTGTTTTTT CASSSQAGTGVEKLFF
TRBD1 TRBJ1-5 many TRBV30 TGTGCCTGGAGCAGGACAGGGGGCAATCAGCCCCAGCATTTT CAWSRTGGNQPQHF
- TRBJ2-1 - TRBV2 TGTGCCAGCACGTTAGAGCGAGACTACAATGAGCAGTTCTTC CASTLERDYNEQFF
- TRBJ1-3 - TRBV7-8 TGTGCCAGCAGCTTAGGGACCCCGAGGGCAAACACCATATATTTT CASSLGTPRANTIYF
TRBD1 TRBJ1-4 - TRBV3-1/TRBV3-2 TGTGCCAGCAGCCCCCGGGACAGAGGAAATGAAAAACTGTTTTTT CASSPRDRGNEKLFF
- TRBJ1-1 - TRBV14 TGTGCCAGCAGCCAGTCAGGGGTTGAAGCTTTCTTT CASSQSGVEAFF
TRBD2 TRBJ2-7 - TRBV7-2 TGTGCCAGCAGCTTAGCCGGACTAGCGGACTCCTACGAGCAGTACTTC CASSLAGLADSYEQYF
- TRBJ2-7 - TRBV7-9 TGTGCCAGCAGCCCTCCCAGCGAGCAGTACTTC CASSPPSEQYF
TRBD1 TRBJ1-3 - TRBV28 TGTGCCAGCAGACGTGACAGGGGGATCCCGTTGGTCCCCATATATTTT CASRRDRGIPLVPIYF
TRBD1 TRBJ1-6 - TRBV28 TGTGCCAGCACGCCCGGGGACAGAGAAAATTCACCCCTCCACTTT CASTPGDRENSPLHF
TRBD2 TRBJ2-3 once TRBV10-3 TGTGCCATCGCCAGGACTAGCGGGAGGAGCACAGATACGCAGTATTTT CAIARTSGRSTDTQYF
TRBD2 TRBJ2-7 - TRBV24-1 TGTGCCACCAGTGACGGACTAGCGGGGTCCTCCTACGAGCAGTACTTC CATSDGLAGSSYEQYF
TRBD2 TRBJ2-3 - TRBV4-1 TGCGCCAGCAGCCCAGTCGGACTAGCGGGAGGGCCAGATACGCAGTATTTT CASSPVGLAGGPDTQYF
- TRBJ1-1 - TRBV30 TGTGCCTGGAGTTTACAGGGTGGGTACACTGAAGCTTTCTTT CAWSLQGGYTEAFF
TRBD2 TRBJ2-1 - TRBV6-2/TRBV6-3 TGTGCCAGCAGTTATCCCTCCGGGAGGATCCACAATGAGCAGTTCTTC CASSYPSGRIHNEQFF
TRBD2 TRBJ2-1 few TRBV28 TGTGCCAGCAGCACCGGGACTAGTAAGTTGAATGAGCAGTTCTTC CASSTGTSKLNEQFF